Shown below are 13 T cell receptor beta chains from a single sample sequenced in a study of cytotoxic CD8 clonotypes in ibrutinib-treated CLL. Generated by immunoSEQ multiplex PCR, the TCRdb table keeps only in-frame clones and is missing some. The sample lists over 150,000 clones, about 72% occurring once. This material consisted of PBMCs, taken after 24 months of ibrutinib treatment. These receptors all stem from a human donor with chronic lymphocytic leukemia.

The chain carries TRBV7-2 and TRBJ2-1; tentative D call: TRBD1 (6 bases). The germline V gene has CDR1 SGHTA and CDR2 FQGNSA. The V and J ends lost 3 bases and 5 bases respectively, with 11 bases between them. The CDR3 is 14 residues long. The chain's CDR3 is CASSFTGTDNEQFF. DNA for the CDR3: TGTGCCAGCAGCTTCACAGGGACGGACAATGAGCAGTTCTTC. The full variable domain, completed using reference TRBV7-2 and TRBJ2-1, is GAGVSQSPSNKVTEKGKDVELRCDPISGHTALYWYRQSLGQGLEFLIYFQGNSAPDKSGLPSDRFSAERTGGSVSTLTIQRTQQEDSAVYLCASSFTGTDNEQFFGPGTRLTVL.

This clone has only a few counts. This chain joins TRBV29-1 and TRBJ1-5; no clear D. Trimming pared 7 bases from V and 10 bases from J, leaving 17 bases between. Germline loops: CDR1 SQVTM, CDR2 ANQGSEA. The CDR3 loop spans 12 amino acids. The CDR3 is CSALLERGPQHF. The CDR3 DNA is TGCAGCGCCCTTTTAGAACGAGGCCCCCAGCATTTT.

The rearrangement uses TRBV19 and TRBJ2-3; 11 bases align to TRBD2. Germline V gene data show CDR1 as LNHDA and CDR2 as SQIVND (reference sequence). The CDR3 extends over 16 amino acids. V shed 6 bases, J shed 5 bases, and the junction held 10 bases outside the gene matches. As DNA, the CDR3 is TGTGCCAGTAGCCCCGAGCTAGCGGGAGGTGTAGATACGCAGTATTTT. Residues: CASSPELAGGVDTQYF. Supplemented by reference TRBV19 and TRBJ2-3, the full variable domain reads DGGITQSPKYLFRKEGQNVTLSCEQNLNHDAMYWYRQDPGQGLRLIYYSQIVNDFQKGDIAEGYSVSREKKESFPLTVTSAQKNPTAFYLCASSPELAGGVDTQYFGPGTRLTVL.

The chain uses TRBV5-6 and TRBJ2-7, with 10 bases identical to TRBD1. J lost 8 bases, V lost 4 bases, and 18 bases had no gene match. Looked up from germline, CDR1 is SGHDT and CDR2 is YYEEEE. This CDR3 spans 17 amino acids. The DNA for the CDR3 is TGTGCCAGCAGCGCTGACAGGGGGCGTTATTTTCGCGGCCAGCAGTACTTC. Its protein product is CASSADRGRYFRGQQYF.

This rearrangement joins TRBV27 to TRBJ2-7, with D perhaps matching TRBD1 (6 bases). Germline loops: CDR1 MNHEY, CDR2 SMNVEV (reference sequence). The CDR3 is 14 amino acids. V lost 3 bases and J lost 2, with 11 bases in between. The CDR3 DNA reads TGTGCCAGCAGTTTCGCCTCAGGGGCCTACGAGCAGTACTTC. Protein product: CASSFASGAYEQYF.

V usage is TRBV15 and J usage is TRBJ1-2; 7 bases agree with TRBD1. With V trimmed by 0 bases and J by 5 bases, 9 bases remained unmatched. In germline, CDR1 is LNHNV, CDR2 YYDKDF (reference sequence). This CDR3 is 16 amino acids long. The CDR3 DNA sequence: TGTGCCACCAGCAGAGATCGAGCAGGGGGAGGGTATGGCTACACCTTC. Its protein product is CATSRDRAGGGYGYTF.

This clone was recorded a few times. The chain carries TRBV11-2 and TRBJ2-7; 10 bases fit TRBD1. This CDR3 has 15 residues. The V gene end was trimmed by 7 bases and the J gene end by 5 bases; junction bases not matched to a gene: 11. Germline CDR1 reads SGHAT; CDR2 reads FQNNGV. CDR3 in amino acids: CASTAWGQGKNEQYF. The CDR3 DNA is TGTGCCAGCACTGCCTGGGGACAGGGGAAAAACGAGCAGTACTTC.

The chain employs TRBV15 and TRBJ2-5; 7 nucleotides agree with TRBD2. The CDR3 contains 15 residues. The germline V gene has CDR1 LNHNV and CDR2 YYDKDF (reference sequence). V lost 7 bases and J lost 1; bases outside the gene matches: 9. Here the CDR3 reads CATTHHGRIQETQYF. CDR3 bases: TGTGCCACCACCCACCACGGGAGGATCCAAGAGACCCAGTACTTC.

This rearrangement joins TRBV6-5 to TRBJ2-5; D gene ambiguous. There are 14 residues in the CDR3. Trimming removed 0 bases at V and 4 bases at J, with 9 bases between. Per the germline V gene, CDR1 is MNHEY and CDR2 is SVGAGI. CDR3 nucleotides: TGTGCCAGCAGTTACTCCATCTTTGGAGAGACCCAGTACTTC. Residues: CASSYSIFGETQYF.

This chain joins TRBV27 and TRBJ2-7, with 9 bases fitting TRBD2. CDR1 and CDR2 from the germline V gene are MNHEY and SMNVEV (reference sequence). The V gene end was trimmed by 6 bases and the J gene end by 0 bases; junction bases not matched to a gene: 9. The CDR3 loop spans 16 amino acids. The CDR3 DNA follows: TGTGCCAGCAGCCCCGATGGACTAGCGTACTCCTACGAGCAGTACTTC. Translation: CASSPDGLAYSYEQYF.

V is TRBV29-1 and J is TRBJ2-7, with 8 bases lining up with TRBD2. The germline V gene encodes CDR1 SQVTM and CDR2 ANQGSEA. V dropped 5 bases and J dropped 4; count of bases not matched to a gene: 4. The CDR3 covers 12 residues. DNA for the CDR3: TGCAGCGTTTTAGCGGGGTATTACGAGCAGTACTTC. The encoded protein is CSVLAGYYEQYF.

This chain links TRBV6-1 with TRBJ2-7; TRBD1 is a possible D gene (6 bases). The CDR3 loop spans 11 amino acids. V was pared by 2 bases and J by 9 bases, with 8 bases between. CDR1 MNHNS and CDR2 SASEGT come from the germline V gene. The CDR3 is CASSEQGRQYF. The DNA for the CDR3 is TGTGCCAGCAGTGAACAGGGGCGGCAGTACTTC.

This chain uses TRBV5-5 with TRBJ2-4; TRBD2 is a possible D gene (6 bases). This CDR3 region has 17 residues. The V gene lost 4 bases and the J gene lost 0 bases, with 17 bases spanning the gap. CDR1 and CDR2 (germline): SGHKS, YYEKEE (reference sequence). The CDR3 bases are TGTGCCAGCAGCGACCCCCGCGGGGTCCTAGCCAAAAACATTCAGTACTTC. Protein: CASSDPRGVLAKNIQYF.